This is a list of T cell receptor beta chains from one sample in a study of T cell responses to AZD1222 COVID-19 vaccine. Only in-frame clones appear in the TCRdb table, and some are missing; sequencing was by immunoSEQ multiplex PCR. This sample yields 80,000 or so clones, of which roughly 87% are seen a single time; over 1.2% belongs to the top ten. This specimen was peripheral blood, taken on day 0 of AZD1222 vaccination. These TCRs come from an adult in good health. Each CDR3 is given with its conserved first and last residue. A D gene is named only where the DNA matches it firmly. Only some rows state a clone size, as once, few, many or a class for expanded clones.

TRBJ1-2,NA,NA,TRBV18,TGTGCCAGCTCACCGGACAAGCAGGAGGGCTACACCTTC,CASSPDKQEGYTF
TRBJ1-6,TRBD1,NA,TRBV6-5,TGTGCCAGCAGTTACGGGGGGACAGGGGATTCACCCCTCCACTTT,CASSYGGTGDSPLHF
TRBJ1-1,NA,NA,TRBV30,TGTGCCTGGAGTTACGGAGGGATTGCGGGCACTGAAGCTTTCTTT,CAWSYGGIAGTEAFF
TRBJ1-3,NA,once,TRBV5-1,TGCGCCAGCAGCTTTTATGCCGGGACGCGCTCTGGAAACACCATATATTTT,CASSFYAGTRSGNTIYF
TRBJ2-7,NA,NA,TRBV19,TGTGCCAGTAGTGCGGGACAACTATCTTACGAGCAGTACTTC,CASSAGQLSYEQYF
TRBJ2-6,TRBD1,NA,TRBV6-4,TGTGCCAGCAGTGGCCCGACAGGGAGCGCCTCTGGGGCCAACGTCCTGACTTTC,CASSGPTGSASGANVLTF
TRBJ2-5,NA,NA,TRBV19,TGTGCCAGTAGTATGTCAGAGACCCAGTACTTC,CASSMSETQYF
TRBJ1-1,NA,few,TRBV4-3,TGCGCCAGCAGCCAAGAGGGGGGCCGCGGAGGGCTGAACACTGAAGCTTTCTTT,CASSQEGGRGGLNTEAFF
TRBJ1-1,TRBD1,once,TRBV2,TGTGCCAGCATTTCAGTCCGCGGGACAGGTATGGTGAACACTGAAGCTTTCTTT,CASISVRGTGMVNTEAFF
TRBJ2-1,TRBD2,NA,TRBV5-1,TGCGCCAGCAGCTTTCGGACTAGCGCAGGGGATGAGCAGTTCTTC,CASSFRTSAGDEQFF
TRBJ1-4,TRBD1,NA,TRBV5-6,TGTGCCAGCAGCTTGGGACAGGGAGTAACTAATGAAAAACTGTTTTTT,CASSLGQGVTNEKLFF
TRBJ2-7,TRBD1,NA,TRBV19,TGTGCCAGTAGTATCGGGACAGGGGAGCAGTACTTC,CASSIGTGEQYF
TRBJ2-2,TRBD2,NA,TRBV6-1,TGTGCCAGCAATGAGCTAGCGGGAGGGCCGTCCGGGGAGCTGTTTTTT,CASNELAGGPSGELFF
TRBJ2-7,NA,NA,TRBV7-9,TGTGCCAGCAGCCTGGTAGCGGTTTACCCCTACGAGCAGTACTTC,CASSLVAVYPYEQYF
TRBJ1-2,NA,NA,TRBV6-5,TGTGCCAGCAGTTACTTTGGCCCTAACTATGGCTACACCTTC,CASSYFGPNYGYTF
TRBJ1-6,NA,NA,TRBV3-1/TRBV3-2,TGTGCCAGCAGCCAAGATCCGTCTGGGTACGGATCACCCCTCCACTTT,CASSQDPSGYGSPLHF
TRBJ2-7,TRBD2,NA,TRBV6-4,TGTGCCACCCAGTATGAAGCGGGAGGGCTCTACGAGCAGTACTTC,CATQYEAGGLYEQYF
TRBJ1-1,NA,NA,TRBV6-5,TGTGCCAGCAATCTCAGCGGGGGGCAGAGTGAAGCTTTCTTT,CASNLSGGQSEAFF
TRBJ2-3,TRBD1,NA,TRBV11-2,TGTGCCAGCAGCTCGACAGGGTTGGCGCAGTATTTT,CASSSTGLAQYF
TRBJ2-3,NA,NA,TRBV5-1,TGCGCCAGTTACAGGGTGAATGAGTTAGATACGCAGTATTTT,CASYRVNELDTQYF
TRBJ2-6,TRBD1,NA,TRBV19,TGTGCCAGTAGTTTAGGGACAGGGATTTACTCTGGGGCCAACGTCCTGACTTTC,CASSLGTGIYSGANVLTF
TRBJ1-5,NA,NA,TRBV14,TGTGCCAGCAGCGCGGGACTCCCAAATCAGCCCCAGCATTTT,CASSAGLPNQPQHF
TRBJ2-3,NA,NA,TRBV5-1,TGCGCCAGCAGCTTGAACTACCCGCACACAGATACGCAGTATTTT,CASSLNYPHTDTQYF
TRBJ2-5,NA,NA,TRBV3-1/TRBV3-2,TGTGCCAGCAGCCAAGGGGAAGAGACCCAGTACTTC,CASSQGEETQYF
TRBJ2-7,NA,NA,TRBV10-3,TGTGCCATCAGTTCCCAGGTGCGAACCTACGAGCAGTACTTC,CAISSQVRTYEQYF
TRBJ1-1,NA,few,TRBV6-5,TGTGCCTCAAGCCGGCAGGGGCACACTGAAGCTTTCTTT,CASSRQGHTEAFF
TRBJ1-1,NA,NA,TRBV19,TGTGCCAGTAGTATCCGCCGCCGGGAGAACACTGAAGCTTTCTTT,CASSIRRRENTEAFF
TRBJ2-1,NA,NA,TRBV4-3,TGCGCCAGCAGCCAAGACCAGCCGCGGTTCGTGGGGGAAATCTCCTACAATGAGCAGTTCTTC,CASSQDQPRFVGEISYNEQFF
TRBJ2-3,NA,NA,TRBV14,TGTGCCAGCAGCCACGCCACAGATACGCAGTATTTT,CASSHATDTQYF
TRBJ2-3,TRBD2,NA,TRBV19,TGTGCCAGTAGTACCCGGACTAGCGGCTCGGATACGCAGTATTTT,CASSTRTSGSDTQYF
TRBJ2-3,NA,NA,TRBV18,TGTGCCAGCTCACCACCGCAAGGCCGCACAGATACGCAGTATTTT,CASSPPQGRTDTQYF
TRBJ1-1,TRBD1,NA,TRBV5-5,TGTGCCAGCAGCCCTCTGGGACAGGCAAGTCGGGCTTTCTTT,CASSPLGQASRAFF
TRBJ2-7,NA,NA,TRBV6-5,TGTGCCAGCAGTTACTCGGAGGGGGCCTACGAGCAGTACTTC,CASSYSEGAYEQYF
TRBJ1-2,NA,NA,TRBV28,TGTGCCAGCAGTTTATGGCCAGGGGCCCACTATGGCTACACCTTC,CASSLWPGAHYGYTF
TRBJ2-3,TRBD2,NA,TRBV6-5,TGTGCCAGCAGGGCTAGCGGGAGCACAGATACGCAGTATTTT,CASRASGSTDTQYF
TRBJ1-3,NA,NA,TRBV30,TGTGCCTGGCAAACAGGGACTGGAAACACCATATATTTT,CAWQTGTGNTIYF
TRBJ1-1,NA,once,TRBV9,TGTGCCAGCAGCGGCTCTACAGGAGCCGACACTGAAGCTTTCTTT,CASSGSTGADTEAFF
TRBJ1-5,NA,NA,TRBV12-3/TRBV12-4,TGTGCCAGCAGTTTATCCGAGGAACAGCCCCAGCATTTT,CASSLSEEQPQHF
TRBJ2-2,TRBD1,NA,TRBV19,TGTGCCAGTAGTAGAGGCCAGGGGGTGAGGAACACCGGGGAGCTGTTTTTT,CASSRGQGVRNTGELFF
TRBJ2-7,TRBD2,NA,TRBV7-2,TGTGCCAGCAGCTTAGCGCCTGCGGGAGGGCCTTACGAGCAGTACTTC,CASSLAPAGGPYEQYF
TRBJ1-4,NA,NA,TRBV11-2,TGTGCCAGCAGCCAAGGGTTCTCCTACGAAAAACTGTTTTTT,CASSQGFSYEKLFF
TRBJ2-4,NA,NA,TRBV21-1,TGTGCCAGCAGCAAAACGGAAGAGGGCAAAAACATTCAGTACTTC,CASSKTEEGKNIQYF
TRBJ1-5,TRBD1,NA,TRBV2,TGTGCCAGTCACAGGGGAAGCAATCAGCCCCAGCATTTT,CASHRGSNQPQHF
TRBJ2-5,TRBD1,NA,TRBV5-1,TGCGCCAGCAGCTTCGGACAGGGGTACCAAGAGACCCAGTACTTC,CASSFGQGYQETQYF
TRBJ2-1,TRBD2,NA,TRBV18,TGTGCCAGCTCACCGGGCCTAGCGGCCTACAATGAGCAGTTCTTC,CASSPGLAAYNEQFF
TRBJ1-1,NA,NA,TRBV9,TGTGCCAGCAGCGGAGAACTGGGAGCTTTCTTT,CASSGELGAFF
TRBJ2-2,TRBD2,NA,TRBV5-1,TGCGCCAGCCGGGTCTGGCTAGCGGAACGGAACACCGGGGAGCTGTTTTTT,CASRVWLAERNTGELFF
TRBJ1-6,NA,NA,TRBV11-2,TGTGCCAGCAGCTTAGAGGTTGGATTCCATAATTCACCCCTCCACTTT,CASSLEVGFHNSPLHF
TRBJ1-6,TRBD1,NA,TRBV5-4,TGTGCCAGCAGCTCACAGACAGGGAGATTCTCACCCCTCCACTTT,CASSSQTGRFSPLHF
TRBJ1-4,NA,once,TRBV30,TGTGCCTGGGACAGGCTTAATGAAAAACTGTTTTTT,CAWDRLNEKLFF